The rows below give T cell receptor beta chains drawn from one sample of a study of PD-1 blockade in classical Hodgkin lymphoma. TCRdb's table, derived via immunoSEQ multiplex PCR, lists solely in-frame clones and lacks some. Of around 2,700 clones listed, under 65% are singletons. Sequencing used CD8+ T cells from blood, obtained before the fourth cycle of nivolumab. The origin of the receptors is a human donor with classical Hodgkin lymphoma. Both conserved end residues are part of each CDR3. A D gene is named only where the DNA matches it firmly. Rows give clone size only sometimes, using once, few, many, or a class for an expanded clone.

clone size	V gene	D gene	J gene	CDR3 protein	CDR3 DNA
few	TRBV7-9	TRBD1	TRBJ1-4	CASSPQGGQSNEKLFF	TGCGCCAGCAGCCCTCAAGGGGGACAGAGTAATGAAAAACTGTTTTTT
-	TRBV19	TRBD1	TRBJ2-1	CASSWTGHEQFF	TGTGCCAGTAGTTGGACAGGCCATGAGCAGTTCTTC
medium-sized	TRBV7-6	-	TRBJ2-7	CASSLEALGGVREQYF	TGTGCCAGCAGCTTAGAAGCTTTAGGAGGGGTGCGGGAGCAGTACTTC
-	TRBV2	-	TRBJ2-3	CASSDTSSGTDTQYF	TGTGCCAGCAGTGACACCAGCTCTGGCACAGATACGCAGTATTTT
few	TRBV4-3	TRBD1	TRBJ1-5	CASSPNAGGGYNQPQHF	TGCGCCAGCAGCCCCAACGCAGGGGGAGGGTACAATCAGCCCCAGCATTTT
-	TRBV5-6	TRBD1	TRBJ1-1	CASNPLGGATEAFF	TGTGCCAGCAACCCTCTAGGGGGCGCGACTGAAGCTTTCTTT
-	TRBV6-6	-	TRBJ1-4	CASSRTVGGEKLFF	TGTGCCAGCAGCCGGACAGTGGGGGGTGAAAAACTGTTTTTT
-	TRBV5-1	-	TRBJ1-1	CASSLWIGRTEAFF	TGCGCCAGCAGCTTGTGGATTGGGAGGACTGAAGCTTTCTTT
-	TRBV27	-	TRBJ1-3	CASSLSGTTGNTIYF	TGTGCCAGCAGTTTGTCCGGGACGACTGGAAACACCATATATTTT
-	TRBV6-1	-	TRBJ1-1	CASSEFGQTEAFF	TGTGCCAGCAGTGAGTTTGGGCAAACTGAAGCTTTCTTT
-	TRBV4-3	-	TRBJ2-7	CASSQDHQLSYEQYF	TGCGCCAGCAGCCAAGATCACCAGCTTTCCTACGAGCAGTACTTC
few	TRBV7-9	-	TRBJ2-2	CASSLWAANTGELFF	TGTGCCAGCAGCTTATGGGCAGCGAACACCGGGGAGCTGTTTTTT
-	TRBV6-5	-	TRBJ2-7	CASSYTDSSSYEQYF	TGTGCCAGCAGTTACACGGATTCGTCCTCCTACGAGCAGTACTTC
-	TRBV27	TRBD1	TRBJ2-3	CASGPTGGSDTQYF	TGTGCCAGCGGGCCGACAGGGGGTTCAGATACGCAGTATTTT
-	TRBV15	-	TRBJ2-7	CATSRDRGHEQYF	TGTGCCACCAGCAGAGACAGGGGACACGAGCAGTACTTC
once	TRBV9	-	TRBJ2-1	CASAPGDTYNEQFF	TGTGCCAGCGCTCCGGGCGACACCTACAATGAGCAGTTCTTC
few	TRBV4-1	-	TRBJ1-5	CASSQGFGGSGQPQHF	TGCGCCAGCAGCCAAGGGTTCGGAGGATCCGGGCAGCCCCAGCATTTT
-	TRBV4-1	TRBD1	TRBJ2-5	CASSPLDRGAQETQYF	TGCGCCAGCAGCCCACTTGACAGGGGAGCCCAAGAGACCCAGTACTTC
few	TRBV6-1	TRBD2	TRBJ2-5	CASSAETSGEETQYF	TGTGCCAGCAGTGCCGAGACTAGCGGGGAAGAGACCCAGTACTTC
-	TRBV11-2	-	TRBJ1-1	CASSLDFGVRNTEAFF	TGTGCCAGCAGCTTAGATTTCGGGGTTCGGAACACTGAAGCTTTCTTT
few	TRBV6-5	-	TRBJ1-6	CASSYSQLNSPLHF	TGTGCCAGCAGTTACTCGCAGCTTAATTCACCCCTCCACTTT
-	TRBV19	-	TRBJ1-2	CASSPGGGYGYTF	TGTGCCAGTAGCCCGGGGGGGGGCTATGGCTACACCTTC
-	TRBV15	-	TRBJ1-1	CATSSLNTEAFF	TGTGCCACCAGCTCTTTGAACACTGAAGCTTTCTTT
-	TRBV5-1	TRBD1	TRBJ2-3	CASSRNRGQSTDTQYF	TGCGCCAGCAGCCGCAACAGGGGGCAAAGCACAGATACGCAGTATTTT
-	TRBV19	-	TRBJ2-7	CASSMEAGLSYEQYF	TGTGCCAGTAGTATGGAGGCGGGGCTCTCCTACGAGCAGTACTTC
-	TRBV4-1	-	TRBJ1-5	CASSRSGGQPQHF	TGCGCCAGCAGCCGATCGGGAGGTCAGCCCCAGCATTTT
once	TRBV6-1	-	TRBJ1-1	CASSAGWAEAFF	TGTGCCAGCAGTGCCGGGTGGGCTGAAGCTTTCTTT
-	TRBV28	-	TRBJ2-1	CASTLPGPRNEQFF	TGTGCCAGCACCTTACCGGGACCCCGGAATGAGCAGTTCTTC
-	TRBV7-3	-	TRBJ2-1	CASSLYSNSYNEQFF	TGTGCCAGCAGCTTATATTCCAACTCCTACAATGAGCAGTTCTTC
few	TRBV9	-	TRBJ2-2	CASSVSGTSNTGELFF	TGTGCCAGCAGCGTAAGTGGGACTTCGAACACCGGGGAGCTGTTTTTT
-	TRBV27	-	TRBJ1-4	CASRPGEGLTEKLFF	TGTGCCAGCAGACCAGGGGAGGGATTAACTGAAAAACTGTTTTTT
-	TRBV6-5	-	TRBJ1-1	CASGPGGITEAFF	TGTGCCAGCGGCCCCGGGGGAATCACTGAAGCTTTCTTT
-	TRBV30	TRBD1	TRBJ2-7	CAWGGTGDVDEQYF	TGTGCCTGGGGGGGGACAGGGGATGTGGACGAGCAGTACTTC
-	TRBV11-1	-	TRBJ2-5	CASSGKTQYF	TGTGCCAGCAGCGGTAAGACCCAGTACTTC
-	TRBV5-4	TRBD2	TRBJ2-5	CASSIGLAGVRQETQYF	TGTGCCAGCAGCATAGGACTAGCGGGGGTTCGGCAGGAGACCCAGTACTTC
once	TRBV19	TRBD2	TRBJ2-1	CASSIDGPAGGLIEDEQFF	TGTGCCAGTAGTATAGACGGCCCGGCGGGGGGGCTTATAGAGGATGAGCAGTTCTTC
-	TRBV6-6	-	TRBJ2-1	CASSPGQGREQFF	TGTGCCAGCAGCCCGGGGCAGGGTCGTGAGCAGTTCTTC
few	TRBV4-1	-	TRBJ1-2	CASSPAGEGRKQGYTF	TGCGCCAGCAGCCCAGCGGGCGAGGGGCGGAAGCAAGGCTACACCTTC
-	TRBV6-5	-	TRBJ1-4	CASSYSLRGSGEKLFF	TGTGCCAGCAGTTACTCGCTGCGGGGGTCTGGAGAAAAACTGTTTTTT
medium-sized	TRBV5-6	-	TRBJ1-1	CASSYLGQGEAFF	TGTGCCAGCAGCTACTTGGGGCAGGGTGAAGCTTTCTTT
large	TRBV7-2	TRBD1	TRBJ1-2	CASETGGDYGYTF	TGTGCCAGTGAGACAGGGGGCGACTATGGCTACACCTTC
once	TRBV4-1	TRBD1	TRBJ1-4	CASSQGGQGYEKLFF	TGCGCCAGCAGCCAAGGGGGACAGGGATATGAAAAACTGTTTTTT
few	TRBV10-3	TRBD1	TRBJ2-2	CAIRTGDTGELFF	TGTGCCATCAGGACAGGGGACACCGGGGAGCTGTTTTTT
-	TRBV9	-	TRBJ2-1	CASAKGDTYNEQFF	TGTGCCAGCGCTAAGGGAGATACCTACAATGAGCAGTTCTTC
-	TRBV6-5	-	TRBJ1-1	CASSYSYDGTEAFF	TGTGCCAGCAGTTACTCCTATGACGGCACTGAAGCTTTCTTT
-	TRBV10-3	TRBD1	TRBJ2-5	CAISAGQGETQYF	TGTGCCATCAGTGCCGGACAGGGAGAGACCCAGTACTTC
-	TRBV5-5	TRBD1	TRBJ1-3	CASSSGTGFGNTIYF	TGTGCCAGCAGCTCCGGGACAGGGTTTGGAAACACCATATATTTT
few	TRBV9	-	TRBJ1-1	CASSVGGLGGTEAFF	TGTGCCAGCAGCGTAGGAGGGCTGGGGGGCACTGAAGCTTTCTTT
few	TRBV2	TRBD1	TRBJ1-6	CASSVRGRVGYNSPLHF	TGTGCCAGCAGTGTTAGGGGGCGCGTCGGTTATAATTCACCCCTCCACTTT
large	TRBV6-6	-	TRBJ2-5	CASITGMSSSRETQYF	TGTGCCAGCATCACGGGAATGAGCTCCTCCCGAGAGACCCAGTACTTC
-	TRBV28	TRBD1	TRBJ1-5	CASSLQGPRQPQHF	TGTGCCAGCAGCCTACAGGGGCCACGGCAGCCCCAGCATTTT
-	TRBV27	-	TRBJ2-2	CASSFFGETGELFF	TGTGCCAGCAGTTTCTTCGGGGAAACCGGGGAGCTGTTTTTT
-	TRBV11-1	-	TRBJ1-3	CASSPLRAPSGNTIYF	TGTGCCAGCAGCCCCCTTAGGGCACCGTCTGGAAACACCATATATTTT
once	TRBV5-4	-	TRBJ2-1	CASSLGLVDNEQFF	TGTGCCAGCAGCTTGGGGCTAGTTGACAATGAGCAGTTCTTC
-	TRBV7-3	TRBD1	TRBJ1-5	CASSFWTGNNQPQHF	TGTGCCAGCAGCTTCTGGACAGGGAACAATCAGCCCCAGCATTTT
-	TRBV5-6	-	TRBJ1-1	CASSLAGGHTEAFF	TGTGCCAGCAGCTTAGCGGGGGGTCACACTGAAGCTTTCTTT
-	TRBV18	-	TRBJ2-1	CASSPPGGQPEQFF	TGTGCCAGCTCACCACCGGGGGGGCAGCCTGAGCAGTTCTTC
-	TRBV6-1	-	TRBJ1-2	CASSESPGRARLISYGYTF	TGTGCCAGCAGTGAGAGTCCAGGCAGGGCTAGACTTATCTCCTATGGCTACACCTTC